The 5 T cell receptor beta chains below were found in one sample sequenced in a study of CD8 T cells in Susac syndrome. RNA amounts of about 0.45 to 1 ug underwent reverse transcription with random hexamers. TCRdb redid the calling of the immunoSEQ multiplex PCR reads with MiXCR, one entry per CDR3 protein. The sample includes around 170,000 distinct CDR3 sequences, 90% to 96% seen only once; the top ten take roughly 0.12%. The source material was CD4+ T cells from PBMCs. Receptors originate from a human donor with Susac syndrome.

The chain recombines TRBV19 with TRBJ2-5, with D hard to call. Germline CDR1 and CDR2: LNHDA and SQIVND (reference sequence). The V end was cut by 3 bases, the J end by 0 bases, with 8 bases between. This CDR3 spans 14 amino acids. CDR3 nucleotides: TGTGCCAGTAGTATGGGCAGCCACCAAGAGACCCAGTACTTC. This gives the protein CASSMGSHQETQYF.

This clonotype was observed a single time. The chain links TRBV30 to TRBJ1-1; maybe TRBD1 (5 bases). CDR1 and CDR2 from the germline V gene are GTSNPN and SVGIG (reference sequence). The CDR3 is 13 amino acids. V lost 2 bases to trimming and J lost 1 base, with 8 bases between them. This CDR3 reads CAWSKQANTEAFF. The CDR3 region has the DNA TGTGCCTGGAGTAAACAGGCGAACACTGAAGCTTTCTTT.

The J gene is TRBJ2-1, the V gene TRBV30; TRBD2 is a possible D gene (5 bases). Germline V gene data show CDR1 as GTSNPN and CDR2 as SVGIG (reference sequence). There are 15 residues in the CDR3. The germline V and J ends were trimmed by 5 bases and 7 bases, with 21 bases remaining between them. The CDR3 region is CAWVLSGWTPNEQFF. The CDR3 nucleotides are TGTGCCTGGGTATTAAGTGGATGGACTCCTAATGAGCAGTTCTTC.

The chain combines TRBV9 with TRBJ1-2; the D gene is possibly TRBD1 (6 bases). Germline assignment: CDR1 SGDLS and CDR2 YYNGEE. Trimming left V 4 bases short and J 1 base short, with 17 bases between. The CDR3 length is 16 residues. CDR3 DNA sequence: TGTGCCAGCAGCACCTCCGGGACATCATTTAACTATGGCTACACCTTC. Its translation: CASSTSGTSFNYGYTF.

The chain employs TRBV20-1 and TRBJ2-3; 7 positions match TRBD2. CDR1 and CDR2 (germline): DFQATT, SNEGSKA (reference sequence). The trim removed 7 bases at V and 2 bases at J, leaving 6 bases unmatched. The CDR3 extends over 13 amino acids. The CDR3 nucleotides are TGCAGTGGGGGGGGAGGCCTCACAGATACGCAGTATTTT. As protein: CSGGGGLTDTQYF.